The 15 T cell receptor beta chains reported below all come from one sample, sequenced in a study of T cells after yellow fever vaccination. TCRdb used MiXCR to reprocess the 5' RACE reads, holding one entry per CDR3 protein. Of 250,000 or so distinct CDR3 sequences in the sample, roughly 7.2% were seen once. The sequencing used CD4+ T cells sorted from PBMCs, collected 15 days after the yellow fever booster vaccination. These receptors all stem from a man under 40 who received the YFV17D yellow fever vaccine.

A few counts support this clonotype. J is TRBJ1-1 and V is TRBV10-2; no firm D call. The CDR3 sequence is 15 residues long. Trimming removed 0 bases at V and 5 bases at J, with 13 bases between. The germline V gene has CDR1 WSHSY and CDR2 SAAADI. For the CDR3, the DNA is TGCGCCAGCAGTGAGTCCCGGGCCCCCCGGACTGAAGCTTTCTTT. Translation: CASSESRAPRTEAFF.

This clonotype showed up just a few times. CDR3 region: CASRGGQGSEQFF. DNA for the CDR3: TGTGCCAGTAGAGGGGGACAGGGCAGTGAGCAGTTCTTC. This chain joins TRBV19 and TRBJ2-1; TRBD1 matches at 9 bases. The CDR3 is 13 residues long. With 6 bases clipped from V and 9 bases from J, the junction kept 6 bases outside the gene matches. CDR1 and CDR2 (germline): LNHDA, SQIVND (reference sequence).

This clonotype was observed at least ten times. The V gene is TRBV10-1, the J gene TRBJ2-1; D is ambiguous. The ends were cut back, 2 bases at V and 0 bases at J, with 14 bases in the middle. This CDR3 has 17 amino acids. Germline CDR1 and CDR2: WNHNN and SYGVQD (reference sequence). CDR3 sequence reads: CASSEISSESSYNEQFF. Written as DNA, the CDR3 is TGCGCCAGCAGTGAGATTTCCAGCGAAAGCTCCTACAATGAGCAGTTCTTC.

The rearrangement links TRBV7-6 to TRBJ1-5; 8 positions match TRBD1. This CDR3 spans 17 amino acids. The V and J ends lost 1 base and 2 bases, in that order; junction bases with no gene match: 7. Germline V gene data show CDR1 as SGHVS and CDR2 as FNYEAQ. This CDR3 is CASSLVEDRVGNQPQHF. CDR3 coding DNA: TGTGCCAGCAGCTTAGTAGAGGACAGGGTAGGCAATCAGCCCCAGCATTTT.

There are a few counts of this clonotype. V gene TRBV12-3 or TRBV12-4 combines with J gene TRBJ1-2; no definite D call. The V gene lost 5 bases and the J gene lost 2 bases, with 9 bases spanning the gap. The CDR3 runs 13 residues. In nucleotides, the CDR3 is TGTGCCAGCAGTCTTCGACACAACTATGGCTACACCTTC. Protein sequence: CASSLRHNYGYTF.

This chain uses TRBV7-8 with TRBJ2-7, with D perhaps given as TRBD1 or TRBD2 (5 bases each). The CDR3 is 14 amino acids. The germline V gene has CDR1 SGHVS and CDR2 FQNEAQ. Trimming cost V 4 bases and J 4 bases, with 14 bases left between them. CDR3 residues: CASSSRLGTYEQYF. DNA for the CDR3: TGTGCCAGCAGCTCCAGACTGGGGACGTACGAGCAGTACTTC.

The sample holds a few counts of this clonotype. The CDR3 nucleotides read TGTGCCAGCTCACCACAATCCTTCTCGGCCTACAATGAGCAGTTCTTC. It is translated as CASSPQSFSAYNEQFF. The rearrangement uses TRBV18 and TRBJ2-1, with unresolved D. The germline CDR1 and CDR2 sequences are KGHSH and LQKENI. V dropped 1 base and J dropped 2 bases, with 12 bases sitting between them. The CDR3 length is 16 residues.

This clonotype was detected many times. This chain uses TRBV6-5 with TRBJ1-3; the match to TRBD1 covers 7 bases. Germline assignment: CDR1 MNHEY and CDR2 SVGAGI. Germline trimming cut 6 bases from V and 0 bases from J; bases unmatched to any gene: 5. This CDR3 comprises 15 residues. This CDR3 is CASSRGGLSGNTIYF. CDR3 nucleotide sequence: TGTGCCAGCAGCAGAGGGGGCCTCTCTGGAAACACCATATATTTT.

The chain is built from TRBV11-2 and TRBJ1-1; 8 bases fit TRBD1. Germline CDR1 and CDR2: SGHAT and FQNNGV. The ends lost 5 bases at V and 4 bases at J; junction bases unmatched: 6. This CDR3 spans 14 amino acids. The chain's CDR3 is CASSTDRGSTEAFF. As DNA, the CDR3 is TGTGCCAGCAGCACCGACAGGGGATCCACTGAAGCTTTCTTT.

The table lists this clonotype with a few counts. J is TRBJ2-1 and V is TRBV9; 13 bases line up with TRBD2. The CDR3 contains 14 residues. Losses at the gene ends were 3 bases for V and 12 bases for J; bases not matched to a gene: 6. Germline V gene sequence: CDR1 SGDLS, CDR2 YYNGEE. CDR3 DNA sequence: TGTGCCAGCAGCGACACGGGACTAGCGGGATTGCAGTTCTTC. Residues: CASSDTGLAGLQFF.

V is TRBV4-2 and J is TRBJ2-6; D ambiguous. The CDR3 consists of 17 residues. The V end was cut by 1 base, the J end by 1 base, with 11 bases between. The germline V gene has CDR1 LGHNA and CDR2 YNFKEQ. The CDR3 sequence: CASSQGLAESGANVLTF. The CDR3, as DNA: TGTGCCAGCAGCCAAGGCTTGGCGGAGTCTGGGGCCAACGTCCTGACTTTC.

This clonotype was detected a few times. The V call is TRBV12-3 or TRBV12-4, the J call TRBJ2-3; 7 nucleotides align to TRBD2. Trimming took 6 bases from V and 0 from J; bases not matched to a gene: 9. CDR3 size: 16 residues. CDR3 region: CASSSGGVSSTDTQYF. The CDR3 DNA follows: TGTGCCAGCAGCTCTGGGGGGGTTTCTAGCACAGATACGCAGTATTTT.

This clonotype has a count of ten or more. The chain combines TRBV7-7 with TRBJ2-3, with 11 positions matching TRBD2. This CDR3 has 23 residues. V was clipped by 4 bases and J by 4 bases; unmatched bases: 28. Germline assignment: CDR1 SSHAT and CDR2 FNYEAQ (reference sequence). CDR3 nucleotide sequence: TGTGCCAGCAGCTACCCGACAGGATCCCTGCCCGGGACTAGCGGAATTGGCGCAGATACGCAGTATTTT. Translated: CASSYPTGSLPGTSGIGADTQYF. The variable domain in full, completed from reference TRBV7-7 and TRBJ2-3, reads GAGVSQSPRYKVTKRGQDVTLRCDPISSHATLYWYQQALGQGPEFLTYFNYEAQPDKSGLPSDRFSAERPEGSISTLTIQRTEQRDSAMYRCASSYPTGSLPGTSGIGADTQYFGPGTRLTVL.

This clonotype was counted between two and nine times. The CDR3 DNA sequence: TGTGCCAGCAGCGGGGGACTAGCGGCACAAGAGACCCAGTACTTC. This codes for CASSGGLAAQETQYF. The chain has TRBV6-1 and TRBJ2-5; 11 bases map to TRBD2. Losses at the gene ends were 6 bases for V and 2 bases for J; bases not matched to a gene: 5. CDR3 length: 15 amino acids. The germline V gene encodes CDR1 MNHNS and CDR2 SASEGT.

With regard to this clonotype: A much larger clone differs from this one at a single base, so this may be a read error. The chain joins TRBV6-2 or TRBV6-3 to TRBJ2-1; no firm D call. Germline lookup yields CDR1 MNHEY and CDR2 SVGEGT. The CDR3 covers 15 residues. The V and J ends lost 2 bases and 8 bases respectively, with 16 bases between them. CDR3 loop: CASSYTVAVEYEQFF. The CDR3 DNA reads TGTGCCAGCAGTTACACAGTCGCAGTAGAGTATGAGCAGTTCTTC.